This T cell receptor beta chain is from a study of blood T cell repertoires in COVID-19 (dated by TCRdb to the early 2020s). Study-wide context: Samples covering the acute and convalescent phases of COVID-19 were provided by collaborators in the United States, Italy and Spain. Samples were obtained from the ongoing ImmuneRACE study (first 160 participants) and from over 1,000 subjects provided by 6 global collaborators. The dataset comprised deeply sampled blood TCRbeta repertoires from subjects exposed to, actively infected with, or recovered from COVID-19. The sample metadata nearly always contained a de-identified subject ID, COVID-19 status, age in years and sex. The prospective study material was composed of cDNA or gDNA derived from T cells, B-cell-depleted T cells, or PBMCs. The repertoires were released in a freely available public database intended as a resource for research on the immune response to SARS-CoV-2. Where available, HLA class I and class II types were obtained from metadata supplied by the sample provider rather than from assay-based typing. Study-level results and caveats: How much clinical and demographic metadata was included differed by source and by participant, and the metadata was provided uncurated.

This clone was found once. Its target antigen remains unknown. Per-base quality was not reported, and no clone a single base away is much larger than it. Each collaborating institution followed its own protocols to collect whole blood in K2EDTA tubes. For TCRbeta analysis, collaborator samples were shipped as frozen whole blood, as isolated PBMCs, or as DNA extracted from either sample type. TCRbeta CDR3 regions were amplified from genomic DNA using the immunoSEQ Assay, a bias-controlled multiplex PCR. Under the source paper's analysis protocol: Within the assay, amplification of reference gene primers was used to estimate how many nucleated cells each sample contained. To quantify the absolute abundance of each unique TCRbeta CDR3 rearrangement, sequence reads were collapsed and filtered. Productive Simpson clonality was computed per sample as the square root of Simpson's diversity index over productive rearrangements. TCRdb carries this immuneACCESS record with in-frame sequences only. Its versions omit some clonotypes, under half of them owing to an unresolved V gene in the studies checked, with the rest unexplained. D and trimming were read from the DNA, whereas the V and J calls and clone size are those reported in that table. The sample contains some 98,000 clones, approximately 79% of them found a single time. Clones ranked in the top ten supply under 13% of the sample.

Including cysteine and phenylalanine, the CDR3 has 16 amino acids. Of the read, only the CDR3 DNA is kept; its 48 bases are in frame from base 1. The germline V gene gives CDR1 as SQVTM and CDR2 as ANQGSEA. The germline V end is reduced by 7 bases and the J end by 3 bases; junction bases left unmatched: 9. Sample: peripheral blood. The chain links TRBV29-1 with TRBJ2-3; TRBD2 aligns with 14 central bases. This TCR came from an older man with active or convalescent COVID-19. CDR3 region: CSANGLAGGGTDTQYF. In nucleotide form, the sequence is TGCAGCGCCAACGGACTAGCGGGGGGAGGAACAGATACGCAGTATTTT.